This T cell receptor beta chain is from a study of blood T cell repertoires in COVID-19. Concerning this clone: The same CDR3 arises from other DNA sequences in this sample as well.

The CDR3 is made up of 14 amino acids. Trimming removed 0 bases from V and 6 bases from J, with 7 bases in between. From germline, CDR1 is SGDLS and CDR2 YYNGEE. Profiling relied on immunoSEQ multiplex PCR, and the TCRdb table lists in-frame clones only, not all of them. The sample lists 200,000 to 250,000 clones; less than 90% were seen once. The TCR originated in a man aged 25-45 years with active or convalescent COVID-19. The chain joins TRBV9 to TRBJ1-6, with D hard to call. The source material was peripheral blood. For the CDR3, the DNA is TGTGCCAGCAGCGTAGGGGGAGGTAATTCACCCCTCCACTTT. Translating it yields CASSVGGGNSPLHF.